The present entry profiles one TCR beta chain with its context. The antigen remains unidentified. Its ends do not fully match the called genes, so a read error is possible. CDR1 is MNHNS and CDR2 is SASEGT in the germline V gene. The CDR3 length is 14 residues. The time point was: technical triplicate 3. The sorted libraries were made from approximately 1 million CD4+ or CD8+ T cells. The data originate from a study of neurological immune-mediated disorders. Study outcomes and limitations: The greatest TCR clonal expansion appeared in HTLV-1-associated myelopathy and the smallest, falling below healthy controls, in multiple sclerosis.

The authors made cDNA by 5'RACE with 10-nucleotide random UMIs. One entry per CDR3 protein results from TCRdb running MiXCR on the 5' RACE reads. The sample holds more than 25,000 distinct CDR3 sequences, around 16% seen once. The sequencing sample was made of CD4+ T cells from blood. The chain carries TRBV6-1 and TRBJ2-5, with D maybe TRBD1 (5 bases). This TCR came from a female donor with HTLV-1-associated myelopathy (HAM/TSP). CDR3 sequence reads: CVSSEQDLEETQYF. CDR3 bases: TGTGTCAGCAGTGAACAGGACCTTGAAGAGACCCAGTACTTC.